The 11 T cell receptor beta chains reported below all come from one sample, sequenced in a study of PD-L1 blockade in urothelial cancer. Stated time point: pretreatment peripheral blood. Clones were sequenced by immunoSEQ multiplex PCR, and TCRdb holds only the in-frame ones, with some missing. The repertoire has over 35,000 clones, 91% of them found once; the top ten carry over 9%. Specimen: PBMCs, collected around atezolizumab (anti-PD-L1) treatment. The origin of the receptors is a woman in her fifties or sixties with urothelial cancer.

The chain has TRBV27 and TRBJ2-7; 7 positions match TRBD2. The ends lost 6 bases at V and 0 bases at J; junction bases unmatched: 8. The CDR3 contains 15 residues. Germline loops: CDR1 MNHEY, CDR2 SMNVEV (reference sequence). Here the CDR3 reads CASRQGTTYSYEQYF. The CDR3 nucleotides are TGTGCCAGCAGGCAAGGGACTACCTACTCCTACGAGCAGTACTTC.

V is TRBV13 and J is TRBJ2-7; 10 nucleotides agree with TRBD1. CDR3 length: 15 residues. Unmatched junction bases numbered 11, after V lost 7 bases and J lost 5 bases. Germline CDR1 reads PRHDT; CDR2 reads FYEKMQ (reference sequence). CDR3 amino acids: CASNVKTGGADEQYF. The CDR3 nucleotides read TGTGCCAGCAACGTGAAGACAGGGGGCGCGGACGAGCAGTACTTC.

The gene calls are TRBV7-9 and TRBJ2-7, with D possibly TRBD1 on 5 matching bases. CDR1 SEHNR and CDR2 FQNEAQ come from the germline V gene (reference sequence). Trimming cost V 8 bases and J 2 bases, with 16 bases left between them. The CDR3 totals 14 residues. The CDR3 loop reads CASGDWTPTYEQYF. The DNA for the CDR3 is TGTGCCAGCGGGGATTGGACACCTACCTACGAGCAGTACTTC.

The chain is built from TRBV7-9 and TRBJ1-3; possibly TRBD1 for D (5 bases). V was pared by 5 bases and J by 0 bases, with 20 bases between. Per the germline V gene, CDR1 is SEHNR and CDR2 is FQNEAQ (reference sequence). This CDR3 is built from 18 residues. CDR3 nucleotide sequence: TGTGCCAGCAGCCAGCGGAGGGGCAGGGTCCTCTCTGGAAACACCATATATTTT. It codes for CASSQRRGRVLSGNTIYF.

The chain combines TRBV7-8 with TRBJ1-4; TRBD1 agrees at 7 bases. The CDR3 length is 19 residues. Unmatched junction bases numbered 14, after V lost 0 bases and J lost 4 bases. Germline V CDR1 and CDR2: SGHVS, FQNEAQ. CDR3 nucleotide sequence: TGTGCCAGCAGCTTAGCGCGTCAGGGCCACAGGGGCCGTAATGAAAAACTGTTTTTT. Its protein is CASSLARQGHRGRNEKLFF. Full variable domain (outside the CDR3, taken from reference TRBV7-8 and TRBJ1-4): GAGVSQSPRYKVAKRGQDVALRCDPISGHVSLFWYQQALGQGPEFLTYFQNEAQLDKSGLPSDRFFAERPEGSVSTLKIQRTQQEDSAVYLCASSLARQGHRGRNEKLFFGSGTQLSVL.

V and J are TRBV28 and TRBJ1-4, with a tentative D call TRBD1 (5 bases). Germline CDR1 reads MDHEN; CDR2 reads SYDVKM. Trimming removed 6 bases from V and 7 bases from J, with 15 bases in between. This CDR3 has 14 residues. DNA for the CDR3: TGTGCCAGCAGGGGGGGTCCGAGGGGTGAAAAACTGTTTTTT. Amino acids: CASRGGPRGEKLFF.

The chain has TRBV7-9 and TRBJ2-3, with unresolved D. CDR1 is SEHNR and CDR2 is FQNEAQ in the germline V gene (reference sequence). The V and J ends lost 1 base and 6 bases respectively, with 11 bases between them. This CDR3 region has 14 residues. The chain's CDR3 is CASSLVLSYDTQYF. CDR3 sequence (DNA): TGTGCCAGCAGCTTAGTCTTGAGTTACGATACGCAGTATTTT. Full variable domain (rest looked up from reference TRBV7-9 and TRBJ2-3): DTGVSQNPRHKITKRGQNVTFRCDPISEHNRLYWYRQTLGQGPEFLTYFQNEAQLEKSRLLSDRFSAERPKGSFSTLEIQRTEQGDSAMYLCASSLVLSYDTQYFGPGTRLTVL.

The V gene is TRBV4-1, the J gene TRBJ2-5; 12 bases agree with TRBD2. The CDR3 has 18 residues. The germline gives CDR1 MGHRA, CDR2 YSYEKL. The J segment lost 0 bases and the V segment lost 5 bases, leaving 10 bases of the junction unmatched. CDR3 region: CASSKRTSGNQYQETQYF. The CDR3 nucleotides read TGCGCCAGCAGCAAAAGGACTAGCGGGAATCAGTACCAAGAGACCCAGTACTTC.

The chain is built from TRBV6-5 and TRBJ2-1; TRBD2 aligns across 10 bases. The CDR3 contains 15 residues. V gave up 4 bases and J gave up 7 bases; unmatched junction bases: 7. CDR1 and CDR2 from the germline V gene are MNHEY and SVGAGI. The DNA of the CDR3 is TGTGCCAGCAGTTTGCTAGCGGGAGTTGTAAATGAGCAGTTCTTC. As protein: CASSLLAGVVNEQFF.

V and J are TRBV28 and TRBJ2-5; D perhaps matches TRBD1 (6 bases). Germline values: CDR1 MDHEN, CDR2 SYDVKM. The V end was cut by 3 bases, the J end by 7 bases, with 18 bases between. CDR3 length: 15 residues. In DNA, the CDR3 is TGTGCCAGCAGTTTTCCCCAGGGGCGAGGAGGGACCCAGTACTTC. It is translated as CASSFPQGRGGTQYF.

The sample holds one count of this clone. The chain links TRBV5-4 to TRBJ1-2; TRBD1 aligns across 8 bases. The germline gives CDR1 SGHNT, CDR2 YYREEE (reference sequence). Unmatched junction bases numbered 10, after V lost 3 bases and J lost 3 bases. The CDR3 contains 16 residues. DNA of the CDR3: TGTGCCAGCAGCTGGAATCACAGGGGACAGGACTATGGCTACACCTTC. The encoded protein is CASSWNHRGQDYGYTF.